What follows describes a single T cell receptor beta chain. What it binds is not known. There are 19 residues in the CDR3. The data stem from a study of shared clonotypes between healthy human individuals. Findings and caveats of the study: Roughly 5.3% of naive CD4 clonotypes were common to a few donors. Clonotype sharing levels among donors were expected to vary with sequencing depth.

The repertoire was sequenced with immunoSEQ multiplex PCR; TCRdb's copy has only in-frame clones and lacks some. The sample records about 230,000 clones, 65% to 70% being singletons. The V call is TRBV12-2, the J call TRBJ2-1; TRBD2, the table's D call, lacks a check against the DNA. TRBV12-2 is a documented pseudogene. The source of this sequence is a young man in good health. The source material was memory CD4+ T cells sorted from blood. Sample subset: CD45RA-negative fraction. CDR3 loop: CASRTQRVPGTRISDEQFF. CDR3 coding DNA: TGTGCAAGTCGCACCCAACGCGTTCCCGGGACTAGGATAAGCGATGAGCAGTTCTTC.